This T cell receptor beta chain was captured in a study of blood T cell repertoires in COVID-19. Across the whole study: COVID-19 samples collected from the United States, Italy and Spain covered acute and convalescent phases. Sources were T cells, B-cell-depleted T cells, or PBMCs; the material itself was cDNA or gDNA.

This CDR3 is 13 amino acids long. Germline lookup yields CDR1 LNHNV and CDR2 YYDKDF (reference sequence). With 5 bases clipped from V and 8 bases from J, the junction kept 4 bases outside the gene matches. In the original processing: Nucleated cell number was recorded as an estimate derived from reference gene primer amplification. TCRdb's table, derived via immunoSEQ multiplex PCR, lists solely in-frame clones and lacks some. V and J calls and clone size are given by that table; D and trimming were obtained from the DNA. Of more than 95,000 clones in the sample, about 86% were seen once. The sample consisted of peripheral blood. This sequence was found in a human donor in a cohort sampled during active COVID-19. The J gene is TRBJ1-4, the V gene TRBV15; 8 bases line up with TRBD1. The CDR3 DNA follows: TGTGCCACCAGCGGACAGGGTCGGGAAAAACTGTTTTTT. Its translation: CATSGQGREKLFF.